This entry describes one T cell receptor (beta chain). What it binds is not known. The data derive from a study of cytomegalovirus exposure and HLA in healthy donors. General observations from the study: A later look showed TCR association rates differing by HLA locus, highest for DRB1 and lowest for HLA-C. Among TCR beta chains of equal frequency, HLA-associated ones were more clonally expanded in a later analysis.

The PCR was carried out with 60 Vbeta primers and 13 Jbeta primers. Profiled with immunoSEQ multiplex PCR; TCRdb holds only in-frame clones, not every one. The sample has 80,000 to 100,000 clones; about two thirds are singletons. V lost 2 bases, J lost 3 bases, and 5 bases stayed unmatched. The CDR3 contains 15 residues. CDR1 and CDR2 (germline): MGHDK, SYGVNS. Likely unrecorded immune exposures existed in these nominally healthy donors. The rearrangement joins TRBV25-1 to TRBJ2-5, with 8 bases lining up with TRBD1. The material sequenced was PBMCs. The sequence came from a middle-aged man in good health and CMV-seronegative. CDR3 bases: TGTGCCAGCAGTGAAAGGGGACAGGTAAAAGAGACCCAGTACTTC. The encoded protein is CASSERGQVKETQYF.